The 18 T cell receptor beta chains reported below all come from one sample, sequenced in a study of cytomegalovirus exposure and HLA in healthy donors. PCR involved 60 Vbeta and 13 Jbeta primers. Using immunoSEQ multiplex PCR, the repertoire was profiled, and TCRdb retains in-frame clones only, with some absent. The sample shows around 150,000 clones, nearly 80% of them seen only once. The sequencing sample was made of PBMCs. These receptors all stem from a male donor in good health and CMV-seronegative.

The chain uses TRBV29-1 and TRBJ2-3, with 14 bases that match TRBD2. J gave up 6 bases and V 6 bases, and 8 bases lay outside the gene matches. Germline V gene sequence: CDR1 SQVTM, CDR2 ANQGSEA. CDR3 length: 15 residues. This CDR3 reads CSVDGLAGGLDTQYF. The DNA for the CDR3 is TGCAGCGTGGACGGACTAGCGGGGGGCCTCGATACGCAGTATTTT.

The chain has TRBV30 and TRBJ1-2, with D tentatively TRBD1 (6 bases). Trimming removed 2 bases at V and 6 bases at J, with 22 bases between. The CDR3 length is 16 residues. Germline-derived CDR1 and CDR2 are GTSNPN and SVGIG (reference sequence). The CDR3 coding sequence is TGTGCCTGGAGTCTAACCCTCACTTCGAGACAGGATGGCTACACCTTC. This gives the protein CAWSLTLTSRQDGYTF.

V gene TRBV11-3 combines with J gene TRBJ2-5, with a weak D call TRBD2 (6 bases). Germline V gives CDR1 SGHNT, CDR2 YENEEA. This CDR3 is 14 amino acids long. Trimming cost V 4 bases and J 1 base, with 10 bases left between them. The CDR3 reads CASSSPGLQETQYF. CDR3 in DNA: TGTGCCAGCAGCTCACCGGGACTCCAAGAGACCCAGTACTTC.

The chain employs TRBV2 and TRBJ2-5; 9 bases match TRBD1. Germline V lookup: CDR1 SNHLY, CDR2 FYNNEI. Germline trimming cut 6 bases from V and 1 base from J; bases unmatched to any gene: 6. CDR3 size: 15 residues. CDR3 nucleotides: TGTGCCAGCAGCCCTTCGGGACAGGGCCAAGAGACCCAGTACTTC. Protein product: CASSPSGQGQETQYF. The variable domain in full, with the rest retrieved from reference TRBV2 and TRBJ2-5, is EPEVTQTPSHQVTQMGQEVILRCVPISNHLYFYWYRQILGQKVEFLVSFYNNEISEKSEIFDDQFSVERPDGSNFTLKIRSTKLEDSAMYFCASSPSGQGQETQYFGPGTRLLVL.

The gene calls are TRBV5-3 and TRBJ1-5, with 8 bases aligning to TRBD1. TRBV5-3 is annotated as an ORF whose role is uncertain. There are 14 residues in the CDR3. Trimming took 5 bases from V and 2 from J; bases not matched to a gene: 3. CDR3 in DNA: TGTGCCAGAAGTCAGGGGGCGCGCAATCAGCCCCAGCATTTT. Its protein product is CARSQGARNQPQHF.

The chain has TRBV5-4 and TRBJ2-2, with TRBD2 matching 12 bases. Unmatched junction bases numbered 7, after V lost 3 bases and J lost 4 bases. Germline assignment: CDR1 SGHNT and CDR2 YYREEE (reference sequence). The CDR3 has 17 amino acids. CDR3 DNA sequence: TGTGCCAGCAGCTCGCTAGCGGGGGGGCCGGGCACCGGGGAGCTGTTTTTT. Translated: CASSSLAGGPGTGELFF.

This CDR3 is CASSRTSGGSYEQYF. CDR3 DNA sequence: TGTGCCAGCAGTAGGACTAGCGGGGGATCCTACGAGCAGTACTTC. The chain carries TRBV11-1 and TRBJ2-7, with 13 bases identical to TRBD2. The germline V gene encodes CDR1 SGHAT and CDR2 FQDESV (reference sequence). The CDR3 extends over 15 amino acids. The ends lost 6 bases at V and 1 base at J; junction bases unmatched: 3.

This chain connects TRBV19 to TRBJ1-3; 7 nucleotides line up with TRBD1. The CDR3 extends over 14 amino acids. With V trimmed by 6 bases and J by 2 bases, 4 bases remained unmatched. The germline V gene has CDR1 LNHDA and CDR2 SQIVND (reference sequence). The chain's CDR3 is CASSPGTAGNTIYF. The CDR3, as DNA: TGTGCCAGTAGCCCCGGGACAGCTGGAAACACCATATATTTT.

This sequence joins TRBV7-9 and TRBJ2-7; D remains ambiguous. Per the germline V gene, CDR1 is SEHNR and CDR2 is FQNEAQ (reference sequence). This CDR3 has 11 amino acids. Trimming took off 3 bases at V and 4 bases at J, with 4 bases between the two ends. CDR3 in amino acids: CASSLTYEQYF. The CDR3 region has the DNA TGTGCCAGCAGCTTGACTTACGAGCAGTACTTC.

This clone was observed a few times. Here the CDR3 reads CASSLPGGGEKLFF. Here the CDR3 DNA reads TGTGCCAGCAGCTTGCCAGGGGGAGGTGAAAAACTGTTTTTT. This rearrangement joins TRBV5-4 to TRBJ1-4, with 7 bases aligning to TRBD1. CDR3 length: 14 residues. J lost 7 bases, V lost 1 base, and 4 bases had no gene match. The germline V gene has CDR1 SGHNT and CDR2 YYREEE (reference sequence). The full variable domain, its missing parts supplied by reference TRBV5-4 and TRBJ1-4, is ETGVTQSPTHLIKTRGQQVTLRCSSQSGHNTVSWYQQALGQGPQFIFQYYREEENGRGNFPPRFSGLQFPNYSSELNVNALELDDSALYLCASSLPGGGEKLFFGSGTQLSVL.

The chain has TRBV4-3 and TRBJ2-2; 8 bases align to TRBD1. Germline V CDR1 and CDR2: LGHNA, YSLEER. Losses at the gene ends were 4 bases for V and 3 bases for J; bases not matched to a gene: 4. The CDR3 contains 15 residues. CDR3: CASSPGTGYTGELFF. CDR3 nucleotides: TGCGCCAGCAGCCCCGGGACAGGCTACACCGGGGAGCTGTTTTTT.

This clone occurred once. The chain links TRBV27 to TRBJ1-1; TRBD1 is a possible D gene (5 bases). The CDR3 loop spans 19 amino acids. Germline assignment: CDR1 MNHEY and CDR2 SMNVEV (reference sequence). V lost 6 bases and J 0 bases, leaving 26 bases between the germline ends. The CDR3: CASRDNRRGGIPMNTEAFF. CDR3 coding DNA: TGTGCCAGCAGGGATAACCGACGGGGCGGGATTCCCATGAACACTGAAGCTTTCTTT.

The chain employs TRBV10-3 and TRBJ1-6; TRBD1 matches 8 bases. V lost 4 bases and J lost 0; bases outside the gene matches: 11. The length of the CDR3 is 19 residues. The germline CDR1 and CDR2 sequences are ENHRY and SYGVKD. DNA for the CDR3: TGTGCCATCAGTGCGGAGGCAGGGGGCGAAAGCTCCTATAATTCACCCCTCCACTTT. Translation gives CAISAEAGGESSYNSPLHF.

V and J are TRBV10-3 and TRBJ1-5, with a weak D call TRBD1 (5 bases). The CDR3 runs to 15 residues. Trimming took 0 bases from V and 0 from J, leaving 6 bases between them. Germline lookup yields CDR1 ENHRY and CDR2 SYGVKD. The CDR3 sequence: CAISESRGSNQPQHF. CDR3 nucleotide sequence: TGTGCCATCAGTGAGTCAAGGGGTAGCAATCAGCCCCAGCATTTT.

The rearrangement uses TRBV6-4 and TRBJ2-1, with 7 nucleotides matching TRBD1. The CDR3 extends over 16 amino acids. Germline V lookup: CDR1 MRHNA, CDR2 SNTAGT. After removal of 2 bases from V and 4 bases from J, the junction contained 8 bases not matched to a gene. CDR3 coding DNA: TGTGCCAGCAGTGACCGTCCGGGACAGAATTACAATGAGCAGTTCTTC. It yields the protein CASSDRPGQNYNEQFF.

This clone has a handful of counts. V is TRBV5-6 and J is TRBJ1-1; possibly TRBD1 for D (5 bases). The CDR3 is 12 residues long. Trimming took off 7 bases at V and 5 bases at J, with 12 bases between the two ends. The germline V gene has CDR1 SGHDT and CDR2 YYEEEE. The CDR3 reads CASLAGGTEAFF. The CDR3 DNA reads TGTGCCAGCTTGGCTGGGGGGACTGAAGCTTTCTTT.

V usage is TRBV7-2 and J usage is TRBJ1-3; possible D gene TRBD1, 6 bases. CDR3 length equals 14 residues. Germline V gene sequence: CDR1 SGHTA, CDR2 FQGNSA. Trimming stripped 5 bases from V and 2 bases from J, with 10 bases between. For the CDR3, the DNA is TGTGCCAGCAGCCCCGGGACAACTGGAAACACCATATATTTT. Its protein is CASSPGTTGNTIYF.

The CDR3: CSVGTGGGYGYTF. CDR3 coding DNA: TGCAGCGTTGGGACAGGGGGCGGCTATGGCTACACCTTC. The chain joins TRBV29-1 to TRBJ1-2, with 11 bases that match TRBD1. This CDR3 is 13 amino acids long. The ends lost 4 bases at V and 4 bases at J; junction bases unmatched: 2. Germline V CDR1 and CDR2: SQVTM, ANQGSEA.